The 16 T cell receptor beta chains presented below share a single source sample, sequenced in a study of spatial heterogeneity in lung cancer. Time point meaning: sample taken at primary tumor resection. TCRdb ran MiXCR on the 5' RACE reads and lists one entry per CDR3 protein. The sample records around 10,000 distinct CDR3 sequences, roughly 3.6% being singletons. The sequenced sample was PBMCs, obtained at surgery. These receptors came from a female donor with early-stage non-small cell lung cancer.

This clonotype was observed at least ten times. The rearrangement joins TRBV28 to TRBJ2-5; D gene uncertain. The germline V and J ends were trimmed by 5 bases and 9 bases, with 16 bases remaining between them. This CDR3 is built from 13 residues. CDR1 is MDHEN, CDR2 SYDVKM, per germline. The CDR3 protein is CASSRTQDRAQYF. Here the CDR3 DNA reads TGTGCCAGCAGTCGGACCCAAGATAGGGCCCAGTACTTC. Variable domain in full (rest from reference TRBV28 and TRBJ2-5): DVKVTQSSRYLVKRTGEKVFLECVQDMDHENMFWYRQDPGLGLRLIYFSYDVKMKEKGDIPEGYSVSREKKERFSLILESASTNQTSMYLCASSRTQDRAQYFGPGTRLLVL.

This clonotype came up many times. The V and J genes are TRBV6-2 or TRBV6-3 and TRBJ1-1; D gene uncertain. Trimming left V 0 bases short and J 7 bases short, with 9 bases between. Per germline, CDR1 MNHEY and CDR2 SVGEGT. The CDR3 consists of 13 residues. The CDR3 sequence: CASSYSRTGEAFF. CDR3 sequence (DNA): TGTGCCAGCAGTTACTCCAGGACGGGTGAAGCTTTCTTT.

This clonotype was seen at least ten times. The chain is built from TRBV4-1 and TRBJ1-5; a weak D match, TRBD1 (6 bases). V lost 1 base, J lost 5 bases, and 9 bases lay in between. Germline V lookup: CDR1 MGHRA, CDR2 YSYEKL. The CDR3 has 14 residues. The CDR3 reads CASSQAEGDQPQHF. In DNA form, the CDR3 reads TGCGCCAGCAGCCAAGCGGAGGGGGATCAGCCCCAGCATTTT.

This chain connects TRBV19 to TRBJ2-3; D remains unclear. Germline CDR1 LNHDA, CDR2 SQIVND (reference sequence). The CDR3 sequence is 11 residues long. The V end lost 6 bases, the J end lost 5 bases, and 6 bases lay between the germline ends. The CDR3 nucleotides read TGTGCCAGTAGCATTAAAGATACGCAGTATTTT. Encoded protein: CASSIKDTQYF.

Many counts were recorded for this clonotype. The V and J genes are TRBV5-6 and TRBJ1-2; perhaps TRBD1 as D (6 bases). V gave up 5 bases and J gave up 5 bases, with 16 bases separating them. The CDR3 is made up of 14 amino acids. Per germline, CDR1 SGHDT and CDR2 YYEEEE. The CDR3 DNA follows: TGTGCCAGCAGTTCCGGGTCAGGGGCATATGGCTACACCTTC. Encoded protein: CASSSGSGAYGYTF.

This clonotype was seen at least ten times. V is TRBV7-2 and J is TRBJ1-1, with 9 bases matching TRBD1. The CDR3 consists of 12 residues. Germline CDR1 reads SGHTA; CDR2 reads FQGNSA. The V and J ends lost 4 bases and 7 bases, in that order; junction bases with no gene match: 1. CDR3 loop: CASSSTGGEAFF. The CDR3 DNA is TGTGCCAGCAGCTCGACAGGGGGTGAAGCTTTCTTT.

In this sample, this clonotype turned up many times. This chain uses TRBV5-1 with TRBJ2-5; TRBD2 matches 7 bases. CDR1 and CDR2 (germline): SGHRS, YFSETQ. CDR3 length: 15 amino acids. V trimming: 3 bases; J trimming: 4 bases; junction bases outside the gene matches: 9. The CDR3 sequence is CASSSQRGPAETQYF. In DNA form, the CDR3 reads TGCGCCAGCAGCTCGCAGCGGGGCCCGGCAGAGACCCAGTACTTC.

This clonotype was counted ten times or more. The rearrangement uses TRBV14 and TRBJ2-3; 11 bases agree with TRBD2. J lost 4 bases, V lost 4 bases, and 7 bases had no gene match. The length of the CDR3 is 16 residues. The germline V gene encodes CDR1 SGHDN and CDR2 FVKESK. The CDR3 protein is CASSRPGLAVPDTQYF. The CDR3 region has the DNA TGTGCCAGCAGCCGACCGGGACTAGCGGTTCCAGATACGCAGTATTTT.

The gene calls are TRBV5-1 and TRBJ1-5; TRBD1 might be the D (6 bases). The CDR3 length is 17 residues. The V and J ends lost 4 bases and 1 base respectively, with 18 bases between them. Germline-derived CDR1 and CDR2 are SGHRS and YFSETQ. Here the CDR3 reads CASSRGAGTLSNQPQHF. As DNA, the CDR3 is TGCGCCAGCAGCCGAGGGGCCGGGACACTGAGCAATCAGCCCCAGCATTTT. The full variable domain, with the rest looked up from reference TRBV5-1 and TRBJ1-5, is KAGVTQTPRYLIKTRGQQVTLSCSPISGHRSVSWYQQTPGQGLQFLFEYFSETQRNKGNFPGRFSGRQFSNSRSEMNVSTLELGDSALYLCASSRGAGTLSNQPQHFGDGTRLSIL.

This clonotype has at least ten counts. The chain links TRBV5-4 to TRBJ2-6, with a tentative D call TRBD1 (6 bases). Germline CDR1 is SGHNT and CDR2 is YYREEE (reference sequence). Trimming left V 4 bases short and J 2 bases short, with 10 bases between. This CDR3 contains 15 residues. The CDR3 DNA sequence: TGTGCCAGCAGCGAGAAGGGGGCTGGGGCCAACGTCCTGACTTTC. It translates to CASSEKGAGANVLTF. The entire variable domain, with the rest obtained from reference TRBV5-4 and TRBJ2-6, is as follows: ETGVTQSPTHLIKTRGQQVTLRCSSQSGHNTVSWYQQALGQGPQFIFQYYREEENGRGNFPPRFSGLQFPNYSSELNVNALELDDSALYLCASSEKGAGANVLTFGAGSRLTVL.

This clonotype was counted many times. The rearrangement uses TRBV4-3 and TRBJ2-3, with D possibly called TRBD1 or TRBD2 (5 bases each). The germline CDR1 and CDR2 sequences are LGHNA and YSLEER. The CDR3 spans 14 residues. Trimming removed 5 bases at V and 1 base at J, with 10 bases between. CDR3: CASSRDHRTDTQYF. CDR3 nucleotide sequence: TGCGCCAGCAGCAGGGACCACCGCACAGATACGCAGTATTTT.

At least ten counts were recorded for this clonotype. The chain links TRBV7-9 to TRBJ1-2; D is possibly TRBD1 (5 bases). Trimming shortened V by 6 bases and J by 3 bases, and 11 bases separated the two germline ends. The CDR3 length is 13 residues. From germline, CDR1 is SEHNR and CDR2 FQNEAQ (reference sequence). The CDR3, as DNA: TGTGCCAGCAGGCAGGGAAGCGACTATGGCTACACCTTC. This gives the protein CASRQGSDYGYTF.

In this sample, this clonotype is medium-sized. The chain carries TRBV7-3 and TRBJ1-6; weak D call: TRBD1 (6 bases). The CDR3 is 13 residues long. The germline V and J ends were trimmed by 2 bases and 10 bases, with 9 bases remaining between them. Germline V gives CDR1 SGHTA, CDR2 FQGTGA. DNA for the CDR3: TGTGCCAGCAGCTTAGGGGGCTTCTCACCCCTCCACTTT. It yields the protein CASSLGGFSPLHF.

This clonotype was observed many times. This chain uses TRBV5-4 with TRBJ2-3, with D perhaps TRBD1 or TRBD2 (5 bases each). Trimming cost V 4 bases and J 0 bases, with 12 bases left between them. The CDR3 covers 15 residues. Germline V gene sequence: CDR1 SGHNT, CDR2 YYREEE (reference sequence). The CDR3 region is CASSGTGTSTDTQYF. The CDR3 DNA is TGTGCCAGCAGCGGGACGGGCACTAGCACAGATACGCAGTATTTT.

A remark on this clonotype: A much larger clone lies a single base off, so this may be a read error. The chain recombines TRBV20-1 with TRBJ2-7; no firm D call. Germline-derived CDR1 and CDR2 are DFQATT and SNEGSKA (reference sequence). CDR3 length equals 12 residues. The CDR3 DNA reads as TGCAGCTGGTGGACCTCCGTGGGCGAGCAGTACTTC. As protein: CSWWTSVGEQYF.

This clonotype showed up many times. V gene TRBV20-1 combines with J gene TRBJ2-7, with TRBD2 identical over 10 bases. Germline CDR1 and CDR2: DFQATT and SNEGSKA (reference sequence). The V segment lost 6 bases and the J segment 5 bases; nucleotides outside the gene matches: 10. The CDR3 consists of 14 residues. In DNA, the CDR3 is TGCAGTGCACCCAGGACTAGCGGAGCCGACGAGCAGTACTTC. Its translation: CSAPRTSGADEQYF.